This TCR beta chain was captured in a study of shared clonotypes between healthy human individuals. Study details: The composition of the donors was two women and a few men aged 18 to 49. Points from the study as a whole: Expectations were that clonotype sharing among donors would be affected by sequencing depth.

The CDR3 sequence is 14 residues long. CDR1 is SGHTA, CDR2 FQGNSA, per germline. Trimming took 5 bases from V and 2 from J, leaving 12 bases between them. As regards this clone: Its antigen is unidentified. Other DNA sequences in this specimen translate into the identical CDR3.

Repertoires were generated with immunoSEQ multiplex PCR, while TCRdb's copy carries only in-frame clones and drops some. The data hold about 1 million clones, with roughly 75% observed a single time. The V gene is TRBV7-2, the J gene TRBJ1-1; D unclear. The source material was memory CD4+ T cells sorted from blood. Subset meaning: CD45RA-negative fraction. The TCR originated in a man between 18 and 29 years old in good health. For the CDR3, the DNA is TGTGCCAGCAGCCTCTCGAACTTAAACACTGAAGCTTTCTTT. Translated, it gives CASSLSNLNTEAFF.